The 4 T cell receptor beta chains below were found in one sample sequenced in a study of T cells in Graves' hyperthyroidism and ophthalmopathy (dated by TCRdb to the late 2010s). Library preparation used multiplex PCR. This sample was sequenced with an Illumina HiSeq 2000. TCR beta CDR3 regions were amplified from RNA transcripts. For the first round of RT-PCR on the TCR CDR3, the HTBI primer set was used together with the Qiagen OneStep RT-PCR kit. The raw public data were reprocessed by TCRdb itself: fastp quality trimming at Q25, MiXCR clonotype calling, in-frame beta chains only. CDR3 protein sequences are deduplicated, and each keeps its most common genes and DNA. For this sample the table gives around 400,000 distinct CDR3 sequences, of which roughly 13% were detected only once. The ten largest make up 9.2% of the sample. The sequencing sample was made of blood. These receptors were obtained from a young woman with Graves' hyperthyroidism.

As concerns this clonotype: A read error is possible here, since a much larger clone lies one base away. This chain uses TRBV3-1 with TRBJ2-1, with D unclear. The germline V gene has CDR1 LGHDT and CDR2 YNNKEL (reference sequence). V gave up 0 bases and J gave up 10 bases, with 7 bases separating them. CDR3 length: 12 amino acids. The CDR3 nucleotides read TGTGCCAGCAGCCAAGAAGGTCAGGAGCAGTTCTTC. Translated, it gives CASSQEGQEQFF.

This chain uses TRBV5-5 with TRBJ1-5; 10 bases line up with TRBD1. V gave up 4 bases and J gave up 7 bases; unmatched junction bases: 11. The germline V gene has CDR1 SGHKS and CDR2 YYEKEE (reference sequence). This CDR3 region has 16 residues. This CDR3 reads CASSQETGGAGQPQHF. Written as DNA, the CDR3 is TGTGCCAGCAGCCAAGAGACAGGGGGCGCCGGACAGCCCCAGCATTTT.

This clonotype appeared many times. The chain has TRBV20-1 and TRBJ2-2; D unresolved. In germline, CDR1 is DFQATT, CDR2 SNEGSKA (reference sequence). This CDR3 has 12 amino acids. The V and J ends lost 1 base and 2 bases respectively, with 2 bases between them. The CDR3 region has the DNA TGCAGTGCTAGAGGAAACACCGGGGAGCTGTTTTTT. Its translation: CSARGNTGELFF.

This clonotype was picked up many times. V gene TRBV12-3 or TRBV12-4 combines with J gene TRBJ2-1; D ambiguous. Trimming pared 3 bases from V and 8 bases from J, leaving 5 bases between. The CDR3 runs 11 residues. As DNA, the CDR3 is TGTGCCAGCAGTTTTTCCGATGAGCAGTTCTTC. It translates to CASSFSDEQFF.